A single sample gave rise to the 9 T cell receptor beta chains below, sequenced in a study of HIV-infected patients and healthy controls. Follow-up blood was drawn about 14 weeks, roughly three months, after antiretroviral therapy began. Whole blood was used without fractionation, so all unsorted peripheral T cells were included. cDNA was made from roughly 470 ng RNA using alpha and beta constant primers. Each of the alpha and beta chains got its own library through chain-specific third strand synthesis with indices. TCRdb processed the 5' RACE reads anew with MiXCR; each CDR3 protein has one entry. The profile covers roughly 20,000 distinct CDR3 sequences, with 8.5% to 9% appearing a single time and 21% taken by the ten largest. The material was blood, obtained during antiretroviral therapy. The source of these receptors is an adult with HIV infection.

This clonotype was counted at least ten times. V and J are TRBV7-9 and TRBJ2-3; TRBD2 agrees at 7 bases. The CDR3 runs 16 residues. In germline, CDR1 is SEHNR, CDR2 FQNEAQ (reference sequence). V trimming: 5 bases; J trimming: 3 bases; junction bases outside the gene matches: 11. CDR3 loop: CASSPRGGSWTDTQYF. CDR3 coding DNA: TGTGCCAGCAGCCCCCGGGGCGGGAGTTGGACAGATACGCAGTATTTT.

This clonotype has more than one count but fewer than ten. J is TRBJ2-6 and V is TRBV7-4; 8 nucleotides agree with TRBD2. The CDR3 is made up of 18 amino acids. Germline CDR1 is SGHVT and CDR2 is SQSDAQ. The V and J ends lost 3 bases and 1 base, in that order; junction bases with no gene match: 8. For the CDR3, the DNA is TGTGCCAGCAGCTTTTCCGGGACTAGAGTATCTGGGGCCAACGTCCTGACTTTC. This encodes CASSFSGTRVSGANVLTF.

This clonotype was seen ten or more times. The chain couples TRBV28 to TRBJ1-1; TRBD1 is a possible D gene (5 bases). The CDR3 spans 14 residues. CDR1 MDHEN and CDR2 SYDVKM come from the germline V gene. The V end was cut by 7 bases, the J end by 0 bases, with 12 bases between. The DNA for the CDR3 is TGTGCCAGCATAACAGGACTAATGAACACTGAAGCTTTCTTT. Translating it yields CASITGLMNTEAFF.

This clonotype occurred many times. The chain is built from TRBV7-9 and TRBJ1-3; the D gene is possibly TRBD1 (6 bases). Germline CDR1 and CDR2: SEHNR and FQNEAQ (reference sequence). Trimming left V 3 bases short and J 0 bases short, with 12 bases between. The CDR3 is 16 amino acids. In nucleotides, the CDR3 is TGTGCCAGCAGCTTTACAGGGCTAAGCTCTGGAAACACCATATATTTT. As protein: CASSFTGLSSGNTIYF.

In its sample, this clonotype was seen many times. V usage is TRBV12-3 or TRBV12-4 and J usage is TRBJ1-4; 12 bases align to TRBD1. CDR3 length: 16 residues. V trimming: 6 bases; J trimming: 3 bases; junction bases outside the gene matches: 5. CDR3 residues: CASRRDRGQANEKLFF. CDR3 DNA: TGTGCCAGCAGGAGGGACAGGGGGCAGGCTAATGAAAAACTGTTTTTT.

Remarks on this clonotype: The junction does not match germline at one end; this may be a read error. The CDR3 sequence: CASSLGGANIGELFF. For the CDR3, the DNA is TGTGCCAGCAGCCTCGGGGGGGCTAACATCGGGGAGCTGTTTTTT. The rearrangement links TRBV6-5 to TRBJ2-2, with 8 nucleotides matching TRBD2. Germline values: CDR1 MNHEY, CDR2 SVGAGI. The CDR3 contains 15 residues.

This clonotype occurred many times. This chain links TRBV19 with TRBJ2-1; possibly TRBD2 for D (6 bases). The V gene lost 10 bases and the J gene lost 5 bases, with 6 bases spanning the gap. Germline CDR1 is LNHDA and CDR2 is SQIVND (reference sequence). The CDR3 consists of 10 residues. The CDR3 DNA reads TGTGCCACGGGAGACAATGAGCAGTTCTTC. It yields the protein CATGDNEQFF.

The rearrangement uses TRBV20-1 and TRBJ2-1; possible D gene TRBD2, 6 bases. V was clipped by 0 bases and J by 0 bases, with 12 bases between them. This CDR3 spans 16 amino acids. The germline gives CDR1 DFQATT, CDR2 SNEGSKA (reference sequence). The DNA for the CDR3 is TGCAGTGCTAGAGATACTGGGACTTACTCCTACAATGAGCAGTTCTTC. Translated: CSARDTGTYSYNEQFF.

This clonotype appeared many times. The V call is TRBV7-8, the J call TRBJ2-3; D not resolved. The CDR3 is made up of 14 amino acids. V dropped 1 base and J dropped 2 bases, with 7 bases sitting between them. Germline lookup yields CDR1 SGHVS and CDR2 FQNEAQ. The chain's CDR3 is CASSLVGSTDTQYF. CDR3 nucleotides: TGTGCCAGCAGCTTAGTCGGGTCCACAGATACGCAGTATTTT.